This record looks at one T cell receptor beta chain sequence and its context. Its antigen is currently not known. No quality values exist for individual bases; no much larger clone is one base distant. The entry originates in a study of blood T cell repertoires in COVID-19 (dated by TCRdb to the early 2020s). Background on the whole study: Samples from collaborators originated in the United States, Italy and Spain and spanned both the acute and convalescent phases of COVID-19. The prospective study material was composed of cDNA or gDNA derived from T cells, B-cell-depleted T cells, or PBMCs. Subjects who had been exposed to COVID-19, were actively infected with it, or had recovered from it provided the deeply sampled blood TCRbeta repertoires that made up the dataset. The repertoires were released in a freely available public database intended as a resource for research on the immune response to SARS-CoV-2. Samples came from the ongoing ImmuneRACE study (first 160 participants) plus 1,254 subjects from 6 global collaborators. A de-identified subject ID, COVID-19 status, age in years and sex were almost always included in the sample metadata. Where available, HLA class I and class II types were obtained from metadata supplied by the sample provider rather than from assay-based typing. Findings and caveats that apply to the study as a whole: The amount of clinical and demographic metadata varied by source and participant and was provided uncurated.

According to the germline V gene, CDR1 reads SGHRS and CDR2 reads YFSETQ. The CDR3 numbers 15 residues from cysteine through phenylalanine. Kept here is only the CDR3 DNA, which spans 45 bases and is read in frame from base 1. Trimmed from V: 1 base; trimmed from J: 4 bases; junction bases lacking a gene match: 4. The immunoSEQ Assay, a bias-controlled multiplex PCR, was used to amplify TCRbeta CDR3 regions from genomic DNA. As for the original processing: Within the assay, amplification of reference gene primers was used to estimate how many nucleated cells each sample contained. To quantify the absolute abundance of each unique TCRbeta CDR3 rearrangement, sequence reads were collapsed and filtered. For each sample, productive Simpson clonality was calculated by taking the square root of Simpson's diversity index across productive rearrangements. TCRdb retrieved this table from immuneACCESS and kept in-frame rearrangements only. Not all clones are present; in checked studies, unresolved V genes account for under half, and no reason is known for the remainder. For V, J and clone size, that table is used; D and trimming come from the DNA. A total of more than 300,000 clones appear in this sample, around nine tenths of them only once. 6% to 8.5% of the sample lies in the top ten.

At one collaborating source in Seattle, patients were enrolled during active infection and were followed longitudinally through the course of disease. The collaborating institutions used their own protocols to collect whole blood in K2EDTA tubes. For TCRbeta analysis, collaborators shipped samples as frozen whole blood, isolated PBMCs, or DNA extracted from either of those sample types. The sequencing input was peripheral blood. The V and J genes are TRBV5-1 and TRBJ2-5; the central 10 bases match TRBD2. The receptor's source is a woman in her seventies with COVID-19, enrolled during active disease. The sequenced DNA is TGCGCCAGCAGCTTGAGCGGGGGGGAAGGAGAGACCCAGTACTTC. It specifies CASSLSGGEGETQYF.